This passage covers 27 T cell receptor beta chains from one sample sequenced in a study of T cell clonotyping in hematopoietic cell transplantation. Sequencing used immunoSEQ multiplex PCR; TCRdb keeps in-frame clones, though not all of them. The sample holds some 10,000 clones, approximately 89% seen once. The sample consisted of PBMCs, taken 100 days after allogeneic stem cell transplant. The receptors here all came from a female patient aged 60 to 70 who had an allogeneic stem cell transplant from an unrelated donor, so the T cells may come from the graft donor. Some clones in this sample may be carry-over from other donors' samples.

CDR3 sequence (DNA): TGTGCCAGCAGTAACAGCCGGAGGAACACCGGGGAGCTGTTTTTT. Protein sequence: CASSNSRRNTGELFF. The V call is TRBV6-1, the J call TRBJ2-2; no definite D call. This CDR3 spans 15 amino acids. Trimming removed 5 bases from V and 1 base from J, with 11 bases in between. Germline V gene lookup returns CDR1 MNHNS and CDR2 SASEGT.

This rearrangement joins TRBV14 to TRBJ2-2; weak D call: TRBD2 (5 bases). Germline values: CDR1 SGHDN, CDR2 FVKESK. The length of the CDR3 is 19 residues. Between the trimmed V and J ends, which lost 0 bases and 7 bases, there was a span of 24 bases. CDR3 coding DNA: TGTGCCAGCAGCCAAGATCCCCTAGCTAGCTACCCCTGGGGCGGGGAGCTGTTTTTT. It specifies CASSQDPLASYPWGGELFF.

CDR3: CASSLSRGHTEAFF. CDR3 nucleotide sequence: TGTGCCAGCAGCTTATCACGGGGACACACTGAAGCTTTCTTT. The chain is built from TRBV11-2 and TRBJ1-1, with D maybe TRBD1 (5 bases). There are 14 residues in the CDR3. With 2 bases removed from V and 3 bases from J, the gap between germline ends came to 10 bases. From germline, CDR1 is SGHAT and CDR2 FQNNGV.

The CDR3 sequence: CASSIDNNEQFF. The DNA of the CDR3 is TGTGCCAGTAGTATAGATAACAATGAGCAGTTCTTC. V gene TRBV19 combines with J gene TRBJ2-1; D not resolved. V dropped 0 bases and J dropped 5 bases, with 2 bases sitting between them. This CDR3 is 12 amino acids long. Germline assignment: CDR1 LNHDA and CDR2 SQIVND (reference sequence).

This chain connects TRBV10-2 to TRBJ2-7; TRBD2 matches 10 bases. With 5 bases clipped from V and 2 bases from J, the junction kept 3 bases outside the gene matches. The germline V gene encodes CDR1 WSHSY and CDR2 SAAADI. The CDR3 covers 14 residues. The CDR3 loop is CASSLAGGTYEQYF. In DNA, the CDR3 is TGCGCCAGCAGTTTAGCGGGAGGTACCTACGAGCAGTACTTC.

The chain is built from TRBV7-8 and TRBJ2-5, with D possibly being TRBD2 (7 bases). CDR1 is SGHVS and CDR2 is FQNEAQ in the germline V gene. V was cut by 5 bases and J by 4 bases, with 14 bases left in between. The length of the CDR3 is 14 residues. This chain's CDR3 is CASSPRGRGETQYF. The CDR3 nucleotides read TGTGCCAGCAGCCCAAGGGGGAGGGGAGAGACCCAGTACTTC. Combining the CDR3 with reference TRBV7-8 and TRBJ2-5 gives the whole variable domain GAGVSQSPRYKVAKRGQDVALRCDPISGHVSLFWYQQALGQGPEFLTYFQNEAQLDKSGLPSDRFFAERPEGSVSTLKIQRTQQEDSAVYLCASSPRGRGETQYFGPGTRLLVL.

This clone was recorded a few times. The rearrangement uses TRBV7-9 and TRBJ1-4; D uncertain. Trimming cost V 1 base and J 8 bases, with 11 bases left between them. Germline CDR1 reads SEHNR; CDR2 reads FQNEAQ (reference sequence). CDR3 length: 14 residues. CDR3 in DNA: TGTGCCAGCAGCTTAGATCTTGGAGGGGAAAAACTGTTTTTT. As protein: CASSLDLGGEKLFF.

The chain carries TRBV7-3 and TRBJ1-1; TRBD1 might be the D (5 bases). V lost 1 base and J 1 base, leaving 7 bases between the germline ends. This CDR3 region has 14 residues. The germline CDR1 and CDR2 sequences are SGHTA and FQGTGA. CDR3 coding DNA: TGTGCCAGCAGCTTAATGGGGCAGAACACTGAAGCTTTCTTT. The encoded protein is CASSLMGQNTEAFF.

The chain couples TRBV7-9 to TRBJ2-2, with D tentatively TRBD1 (6 bases). Between the trimmed V and J ends, which lost 6 bases and 6 bases, there was a span of 14 bases. Looked up from germline, CDR1 is SEHNR and CDR2 is FQNEAQ (reference sequence). The CDR3 length is 14 residues. Written as DNA, the CDR3 is TGTGCCAGCAGTTGGGGACATAACGCCGGGGAGCTGTTTTTT. Its translation: CASSWGHNAGELFF.

The J gene is TRBJ1-4, the V gene TRBV19; D not resolved. The germline CDR1 and CDR2 sequences are LNHDA and SQIVND (reference sequence). Trimming removed 3 bases from V and 8 bases from J, with 16 bases in between. The CDR3 contains 15 residues. The CDR3 DNA sequence: TGTGCCAGTAGTATTCGATCGGTGTTCGGCGAAAAACTGTTTTTT. Protein: CASSIRSVFGEKLFF.

This chain joins TRBV5-1 and TRBJ1-2; the D gene is possibly TRBD1 (5 bases). In germline, CDR1 is SGHRS, CDR2 YFSETQ. Trimming removed 2 bases from V and 7 bases from J, with 15 bases in between. The CDR3 is 14 residues long. CDR3 amino acids: CASSFTTDSSGYTF. CDR3 nucleotides: TGCGCCAGCAGCTTTACGACAGACTCTTCTGGCTACACCTTC.

This chain connects TRBV7-2 to TRBJ2-1; TRBD2 aligns across 9 bases. V shed 3 bases and J 4 bases; nucleotides not matched to a gene: 4. CDR1 SGHTA and CDR2 FQGNSA come from the germline V gene. The CDR3 has 15 amino acids. Here the CDR3 reads CASSLDSGSYNEQFF. The CDR3 nucleotides read TGTGCCAGCAGCTTGGATAGCGGGAGTTACAATGAGCAGTTCTTC.

This clone was counted between two and nine times. This sequence joins TRBV12-5 and TRBJ2-7; 7 bases fit TRBD1. The CDR3 has 14 amino acids. Germline V gene data show CDR1 as LGHNT and CDR2 as FRNRAP. V dropped 6 bases and J dropped 3; count of bases not matched to a gene: 8. CDR3 DNA: TGTGCTAGTGGACCCGGGACAGTGAGCTACGAGCAGTACTTC. It specifies CASGPGTVSYEQYF.

This sequence joins TRBV29-1 and TRBJ1-2; 12 bases are shared with TRBD1. Per germline, CDR1 SQVTM and CDR2 ANQGSEA. Germline trimming cut 3 bases from V and 7 bases from J; bases unmatched to any gene: 3. This CDR3 comprises 13 residues. The CDR3 nucleotides are TGCAGCGTTGAGGGACAGGGGGCGTCTGGCTACACCTTC. Its translation: CSVEGQGASGYTF.

Here the CDR3 DNA reads TGTGCCAGCAGCTGGCCGGAGGGACTGCTAAATGAAAAACTGTTTTTT. This encodes CASSWPEGLLNEKLFF. The V and J genes are TRBV7-9 and TRBJ1-4; possible D gene TRBD1, 5 bases. Germline V gene lookup returns CDR1 SEHNR and CDR2 FQNEAQ (reference sequence). The CDR3 covers 16 residues. Trimming took off 4 bases at V and 5 bases at J, with 17 bases between the two ends.

The chain has TRBV30 and TRBJ2-3; the match to TRBD2 covers 8 bases. The J segment lost 5 bases and the V segment lost 3 bases, leaving 13 bases of the junction unmatched. The CDR3 loop spans 16 amino acids. Per germline, CDR1 GTSNPN and CDR2 SVGIG (reference sequence). In DNA form, the CDR3 reads TGTGCCTGGAGCACCCTACGGCGGGGGGCAGGAGATACGCAGTATTTT. This encodes CAWSTLRRGAGDTQYF. Full variable domain (rest looked up from reference TRBV30 and TRBJ2-3): SQTIHQWPATLVQPVGSPLSLECTVEGTSNPNLYWYRQAAGRGLQLLFYSVGIGQISSEVPQNLSASRPQDRQFILSSKKLLLSDSGFYLCAWSTLRRGAGDTQYFGPGTRLTVL.

The V and J genes are TRBV7-9 and TRBJ2-5, with D perhaps assigned TRBD1 or TRBD2 (5 bases each). The CDR3 runs 14 residues. The germline V gene has CDR1 SEHNR and CDR2 FQNEAQ (reference sequence). V shed 5 bases and J shed 7 bases, with 17 bases lying between them. The CDR3 DNA is TGTGCCAGCAGCGGGCGGACATCCGGAGGGACCCAGTACTTC. Translating it yields CASSGRTSGGTQYF.

The rearrangement uses TRBV7-2 and TRBJ2-2, with D tentatively TRBD1 or TRBD2 (5 bases each). The CDR3 extends over 13 amino acids. Trimming took off 1 base at V and 7 bases at J, with 7 bases between the two ends. The V gene's germline CDR1 is SGHTA and CDR2 FQGNSA. The CDR3 DNA reads TGTGCCAGCAGCTTAGGGGGGTACGGGGAGCTGTTTTTT. Its translation: CASSLGGYGELFF.

This chain joins TRBV27 and TRBJ1-2; perhaps TRBD1 as D (6 bases). Germline V CDR1 and CDR2: MNHEY, SMNVEV (reference sequence). The CDR3 is 15 residues long. V was trimmed by 2 bases and J by 8 bases, leaving 18 bases between them. The CDR3 region is CASSLSARGYRGYTF. DNA for the CDR3: TGTGCCAGCAGTTTAAGCGCCAGGGGCTATAGGGGCTACACCTTC.

This chain joins TRBV30 and TRBJ1-5; the D is unclear. Trimming shortened V by 0 bases and J by 8 bases, and 8 bases separated the two germline ends. This CDR3 region has 12 residues. Germline-derived CDR1 and CDR2 are GTSNPN and SVGIG (reference sequence). DNA for the CDR3: TGTGCCTGGAGTGTAAGCGGGGAGCCCCAGCATTTT. Translated, it gives CAWSVSGEPQHF.

V gene TRBV6-1 combines with J gene TRBJ2-7; either TRBD1 or TRBD2 may fit D (6 bases each). Germline V CDR1 and CDR2: MNHNS, SASEGT. With 11 bases removed from V and 8 bases from J, the gap between germline ends came to 13 bases. The CDR3 sequence is 10 residues long. The CDR3 DNA reads TGTGCCTGCTGGGGGGCCCAGCAGTACTTC. This sequence encodes CACWGAQQYF.

This sequence joins TRBV19 and TRBJ2-2; D ambiguous. Trimming removed 7 bases at V and 3 bases at J, with 9 bases between. The CDR3 is 13 amino acids. Germline V lookup: CDR1 LNHDA, CDR2 SQIVND (reference sequence). CDR3 sequence: CASKGYDTGELFF. DNA for the CDR3: TGTGCCAGTAAAGGGTACGACACCGGGGAGCTGTTTTTT. Complete variable domain (other parts from reference TRBV19 and TRBJ2-2): DGGITQSPKYLFRKEGQNVTLSCEQNLNHDAMYWYRQDPGQGLRLIYYSQIVNDFQKGDIAEGYSVSREKKESFPLTVTSAQKNPTAFYLCASKGYDTGELFFGEGSRLTVL.

The chain combines TRBV7-8 with TRBJ1-5; D remains ambiguous. CDR1 is SGHVS and CDR2 is FQNEAQ in the germline V gene. CDR3 length equals 12 residues. The V end was cut by 1 base, the J end by 5 bases, with 3 bases between. The CDR3 bases are TGTGCCAGCAGCTTAGGAGATCAGCCCCAGCATTTT. This translates into CASSLGDQPQHF.

The J gene is TRBJ1-1, the V gene TRBV6-5; D unresolved. The V end lost 7 bases, the J end lost 0 bases, and 12 bases lay between the germline ends. Germline-derived CDR1 and CDR2 are MNHEY and SVGAGI. The CDR3 is 14 amino acids. The chain's CDR3 is CASTPNTVNTEAFF. CDR3 DNA: TGTGCCAGCACCCCGAATACAGTGAACACTGAAGCTTTCTTT.

The V and J genes are TRBV9 and TRBJ1-1; a weak D match, TRBD1 (5 bases). Trimming cost V 0 bases and J 3 bases, with 12 bases left between them. Germline V gene data show CDR1 as SGDLS and CDR2 as YYNGEE. The CDR3 is 15 amino acids. In DNA form, the CDR3 reads TGTGCCAGCAGCGTAGCGAGAGGGGCGGACACTGAAGCTTTCTTT. Protein: CASSVARGADTEAFF.

This clone was found once. J is TRBJ2-3 and V is TRBV19, with 10 bases that match TRBD1. After removal of 3 bases from V and 7 bases from J, the junction contained 10 bases not matched to a gene. The CDR3 has 16 amino acids. Germline V CDR1 and CDR2: LNHDA, SQIVND (reference sequence). DNA for the CDR3: TGTGCCAGTAGTATGGGGGCAGGGACAGGGGATTATACGCAGTATTTT. Translating it yields CASSMGAGTGDYTQYF.

V is TRBV9 and J is TRBJ2-7; D remains unclear. The length of the CDR3 is 15 residues. The V gene lost 0 bases and the J gene lost 1 base, with 11 bases spanning the gap. From germline, CDR1 is SGDLS and CDR2 YYNGEE. CDR3 region: CASSVGGDWSYEQYF. The CDR3 DNA sequence: TGTGCCAGCAGCGTAGGAGGAGACTGGTCCTACGAGCAGTACTTC.